This T cell receptor (beta chain) was found in a study of OX40 agonist ivuxolimab in advanced cancers. On the study more broadly: In this cohort, patients received ivuxolimab, an agonistic anti-OX40 (CD134) antibody. A mean age of around 63 years, range about 23 to 80, was recorded, and approximately 85% were male. Study-level findings and limits: On average, CD8+ T cells showed a greater number of expanded clones than CD4+.

The study sampled blood at baseline, cycle 4 day 1, and cycle 7 day 1. Sequencing used immunoSEQ multiplex PCR; TCRdb keeps in-frame clones, though not all of them. The data contain tens of thousands of clones, approximately 83% of them singletons. About this clone: Antigen: not known.

The CDR3 has 18 amino acids. Trimming cost V 2 bases and J 4 bases; bases outside gene matches: 14. CDR1 SGHTA and CDR2 FQGNSA come from the germline V gene. The sequence derives from an adult with an advanced solid tumor such as melanoma, head and neck, liver or kidney cancer. This specimen was CD4+ or CD8+ T cells sorted from blood, taken in a trial of the OX40 agonist ivuxolimab. The V call is TRBV7-2, the J call TRBJ2-7, with TRBD2 matching over 10 bases. CDR3 loop: CASSLYPPASGGNYEQYF. The CDR3, as DNA: TGTGCCAGCAGCTTATACCCGCCCGCTAGCGGGGGAAATTACGAGCAGTACTTC. Looking up the rest from reference TRBV7-2 and TRBJ2-7 gives the full variable domain: GAGVSQSPSNKVTEKGKDVELRCDPISGHTALYWYRQSLGQGLEFLIYFQGNSAPDKSGLPSDRFSAERTGGSVSTLTIQRTQQEDSAVYLCASSLYPPASGGNYEQYFGPGTRLTVT.